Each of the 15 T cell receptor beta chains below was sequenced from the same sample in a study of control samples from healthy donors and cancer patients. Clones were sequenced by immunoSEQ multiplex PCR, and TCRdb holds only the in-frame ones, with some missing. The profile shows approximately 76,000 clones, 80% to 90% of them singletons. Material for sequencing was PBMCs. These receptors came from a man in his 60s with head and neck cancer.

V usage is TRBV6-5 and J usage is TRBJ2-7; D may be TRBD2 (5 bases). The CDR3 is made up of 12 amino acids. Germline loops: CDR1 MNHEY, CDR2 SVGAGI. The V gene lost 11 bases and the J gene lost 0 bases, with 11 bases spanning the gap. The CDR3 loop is CAGGPNSYEQYF. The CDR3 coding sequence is TGTGCCGGAGGACCGAACTCCTACGAGCAGTACTTC.

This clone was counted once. CDR3: CASSPAGQGIYEQYF. In DNA form, the CDR3 reads TGTGCCAGCTCACCAGCGGGACAGGGGATCTACGAGCAGTACTTC. The V and J genes are TRBV18 and TRBJ2-7; 10 nucleotides align to TRBD1. This CDR3 contains 15 residues. V shed 2 bases and J 3 bases; nucleotides not matched to a gene: 4. Germline V gene sequence: CDR1 KGHSH, CDR2 LQKENI.

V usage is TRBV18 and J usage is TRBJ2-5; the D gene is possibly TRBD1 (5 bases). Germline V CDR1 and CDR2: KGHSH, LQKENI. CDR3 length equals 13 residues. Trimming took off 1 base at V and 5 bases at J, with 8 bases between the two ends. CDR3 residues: CASSPRGWETQYF. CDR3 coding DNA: TGTGCCAGCTCACCACGGGGCTGGGAGACCCAGTACTTC.

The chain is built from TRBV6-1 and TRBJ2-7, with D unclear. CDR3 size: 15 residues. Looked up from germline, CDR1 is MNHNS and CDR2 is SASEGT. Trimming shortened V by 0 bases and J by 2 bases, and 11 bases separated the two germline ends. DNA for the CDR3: TGTGCCAGCAGTGAAGCGCCAGGCGCGACCTACGAGCAGTACTTC. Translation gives CASSEAPGATYEQYF.

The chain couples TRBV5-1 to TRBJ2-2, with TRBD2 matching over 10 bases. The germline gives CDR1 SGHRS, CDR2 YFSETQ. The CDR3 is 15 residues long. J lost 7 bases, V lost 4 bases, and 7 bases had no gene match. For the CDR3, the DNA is TGCGCCAGCAGCGTCAGGGCTAGCGGGAGCGGGGAGCTGTTTTTT. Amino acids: CASSVRASGSGELFF.

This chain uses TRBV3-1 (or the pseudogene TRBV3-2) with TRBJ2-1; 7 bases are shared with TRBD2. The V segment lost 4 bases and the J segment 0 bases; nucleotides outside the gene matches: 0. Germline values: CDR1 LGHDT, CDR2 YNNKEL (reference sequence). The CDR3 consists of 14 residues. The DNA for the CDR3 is TGTGCCAGCAGCCGGGACTACTCCTACAATGAGCAGTTCTTC. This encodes CASSRDYSYNEQFF.

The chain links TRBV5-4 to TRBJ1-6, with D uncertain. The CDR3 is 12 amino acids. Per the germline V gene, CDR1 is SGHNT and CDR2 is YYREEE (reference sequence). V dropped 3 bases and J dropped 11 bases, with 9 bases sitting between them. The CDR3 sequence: CASSSNLTPLHF. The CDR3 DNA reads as TGTGCCAGCAGCTCAAACCTAACACCCCTCCACTTT.

CDR3 coding DNA: TGTGCCAGTAGTTATTCTGCTAACACCGGGGAGCTGTTTTTT. It is translated as CASSYSANTGELFF. The chain employs TRBV19 and TRBJ2-2; D gene ambiguous. The CDR3 is 14 residues long. Germline V gene lookup returns CDR1 LNHDA and CDR2 SQIVND (reference sequence). V shed 5 bases and J shed 2 bases, with 9 bases lying between them.

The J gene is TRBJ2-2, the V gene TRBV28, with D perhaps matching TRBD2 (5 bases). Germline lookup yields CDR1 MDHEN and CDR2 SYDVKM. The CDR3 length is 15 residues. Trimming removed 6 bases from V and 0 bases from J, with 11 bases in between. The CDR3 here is CASSSSSANTGELFF. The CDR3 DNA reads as TGTGCCAGCAGCTCAAGTAGCGCGAACACCGGGGAGCTGTTTTTT.

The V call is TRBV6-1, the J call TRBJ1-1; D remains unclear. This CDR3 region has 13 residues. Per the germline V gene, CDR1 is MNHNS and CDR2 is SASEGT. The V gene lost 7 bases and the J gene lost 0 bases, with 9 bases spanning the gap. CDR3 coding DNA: TGTGCCAGCAAAAGGGAAGTGAACACTGAAGCTTTCTTT. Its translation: CASKREVNTEAFF.

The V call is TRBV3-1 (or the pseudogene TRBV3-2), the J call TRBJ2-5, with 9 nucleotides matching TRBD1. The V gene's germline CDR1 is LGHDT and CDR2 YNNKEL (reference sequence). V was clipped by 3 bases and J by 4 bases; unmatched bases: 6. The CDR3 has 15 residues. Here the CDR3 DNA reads TGTGCCAGCAGCCAGGGACAGGGTCGGGTAGAGACCCAGTACTTC. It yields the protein CASSQGQGRVETQYF.

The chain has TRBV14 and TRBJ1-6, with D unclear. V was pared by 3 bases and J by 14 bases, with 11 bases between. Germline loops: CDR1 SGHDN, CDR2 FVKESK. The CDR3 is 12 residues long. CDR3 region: CASSHTEVALHF. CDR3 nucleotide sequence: TGTGCCAGCAGCCATACCGAGGTGGCCCTCCACTTT.

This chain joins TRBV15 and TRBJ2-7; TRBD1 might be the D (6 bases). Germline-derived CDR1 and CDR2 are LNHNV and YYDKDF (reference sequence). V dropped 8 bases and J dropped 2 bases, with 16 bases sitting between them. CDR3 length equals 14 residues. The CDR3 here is CATRDPGETYEQYF. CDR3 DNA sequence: TGTGCCACCCGCGATCCAGGGGAAACCTACGAGCAGTACTTC.

In nucleotides, the CDR3 is TGCGCCAGCAGTTCGGGCCTGACGGGCACAGATACGCAGTATTTT. It encodes CASSSGLTGTDTQYF. The chain has TRBV5-1 and TRBJ2-3; no reliable D call. Germline lookup yields CDR1 SGHRS and CDR2 YFSETQ. The CDR3 loop spans 15 amino acids. V was cut by 5 bases and J by 1 base, with 14 bases left in between.

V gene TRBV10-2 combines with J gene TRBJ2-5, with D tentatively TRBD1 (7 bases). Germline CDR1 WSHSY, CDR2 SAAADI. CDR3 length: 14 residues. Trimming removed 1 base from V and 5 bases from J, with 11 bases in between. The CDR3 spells CASSEWQGGETQYF. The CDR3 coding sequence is TGCGCCAGCAGTGAGTGGCAGGGGGGCGAGACCCAGTACTTC.